This passage covers 19 T cell receptor beta chains from one sample sequenced in a study of PD-1 blockade in classical Hodgkin lymphoma (dated by TCRdb to the early 2020s). The receptor library was made with the immunoSEQ multiplex PCR assay. What TCRdb holds here is the immuneACCESS table cut down to in-frame rearrangements. Part of the clones is not present; checked against another copy, under half of the missing clones reflect an unresolved V gene, and the others are unexplained. The sample profile shows 15,000 to 20,000 clones; roughly 83% of them were found once. Of the sample, 15% to 20% is held by the ten largest clones. Interpreted using the paper, the time point label stands for: cycle 2 day 1 (C2D1) of nivolumab. Every trial patient had relapsed following autologous stem cell transplantation, and prior brentuximab vedotin exposure was what differed among cohorts A, B and C. The starting material was peripheral blood mononuclear cells (PBMCs), obtained before the second cycle of nivolumab. The source of these receptors is a human donor with classical Hodgkin lymphoma.

V is TRBV30 and J is TRBJ2-5, with a possible D match to TRBD1 (6 bases). This CDR3 comprises 14 residues. Germline values: CDR1 GTSNPN, CDR2 SVGIG (reference sequence). Trimming pared 3 bases from V and 1 base from J, leaving 12 bases between. The CDR3 region is CAWRITGLQETQYF. CDR3 coding DNA: TGTGCCTGGAGGATAACAGGGCTCCAAGAGACCCAGTACTTC. Supplemented by reference TRBV30 and TRBJ2-5, the full variable domain reads SQTIHQWPATLVQPVGSPLSLECTVEGTSNPNLYWYRQAAGRGLQLLFYSVGIGQISSEVPQNLSASRPQDRQFILSSKKLLLSDSGFYLCAWRITGLQETQYFGPGTRLLVL.

The chain joins TRBV10-3 to TRBJ2-1; 12 bases match TRBD2. The V and J ends lost 5 bases and 0 bases, in that order; junction bases with no gene match: 2. CDR1 and CDR2 from the germline V gene are ENHRY and SYGVKD. The CDR3 consists of 16 residues. CDR3 DNA: TGTGCCATCAGTTCTAGCGGGGGGGGCTCCTACAATGAGCAGTTCTTC. This translates into CAISSSGGGSYNEQFF.

The table lists this clone with a count of one. The rearrangement joins TRBV19 to TRBJ1-1, with D unclear. The length of the CDR3 is 13 residues. Germline lookup yields CDR1 LNHDA and CDR2 SQIVND (reference sequence). V was clipped by 10 bases and J by 0 bases, with 12 bases between them. CDR3: CATTDGVNTEAFF. In DNA form, the CDR3 reads TGTGCCACAACGGACGGCGTGAACACTGAAGCTTTCTTT.

This sequence joins TRBV4-1 and TRBJ2-1, with D perhaps matching TRBD1 or TRBD2 (5 bases each). Trimming took 2 bases from V and 6 from J, leaving 26 bases between them. CDR1 and CDR2 (germline): MGHRA, YSYEKL. The CDR3 loop spans 19 amino acids. The CDR3 loop reads CASSQTVLRDPRTSNEQFF. CDR3 DNA sequence: TGCGCCAGCAGCCAAACAGTTCTCCGGGACCCTCGGACCTCCAATGAGCAGTTCTTC.

J is TRBJ1-1 and V is TRBV15; D is possibly TRBD1 (6 bases). With 5 bases removed from V and 3 bases from J, the gap between germline ends came to 7 bases. CDR1 is LNHNV, CDR2 YYDKDF, per germline (reference sequence). The CDR3 sequence is 12 residues long. The CDR3 loop reads CATSGGYTEAFF. Written as DNA, the CDR3 is TGTGCCACCAGCGGGGGCTACACTGAAGCTTTCTTT. Using reference TRBV15 and TRBJ1-1 for the parts outside the CDR3, the full variable domain is DAMVIQNPRYQVTQFGKPVTLSCSQTLNHNVMYWYQQKSSQAPKLLFHYYDKDFNNEADTPDNFQSRRPNTSFCFLDIRSPGLGDTAMYLCATSGGYTEAFFGQGTRLTVV.

This clone is medium-sized in the sample. The rearrangement uses TRBV7-9 and TRBJ2-7, with D perhaps TRBD1 (6 bases). Per germline, CDR1 SEHNR and CDR2 FQNEAQ (reference sequence). This CDR3 spans 15 amino acids. Trimming removed 5 bases at V and 3 bases at J, with 17 bases between. The CDR3: CASSPRQGLHYEQYF. CDR3 nucleotide sequence: TGTGCCAGCAGCCCCCGTCAGGGGCTTCACTACGAGCAGTACTTC.

The CDR3 here is CATKGASGSTDTQYF. Here the CDR3 DNA reads TGTGCCACTAAAGGTGCTAGCGGGAGCACAGATACGCAGTATTTT. The J gene is TRBJ2-3, the V gene TRBV10-3, with 8 positions matching TRBD2. The junction had 9 bases not matched to a gene; V was cut back by 10 bases and J by 0 bases. The CDR3 covers 15 residues. The germline V gene encodes CDR1 ENHRY and CDR2 SYGVKD.

The chain combines TRBV7-9 with TRBJ1-1; D uncertain. Trimming took 5 bases from V and 1 from J, leaving 8 bases between them. Germline CDR1 reads SEHNR; CDR2 reads FQNEAQ (reference sequence). This CDR3 comprises 13 residues. The chain's CDR3 is CASSPFANTEAFF. CDR3 nucleotides: TGTGCCAGCAGCCCCTTCGCGAACACTGAAGCTTTCTTT. Using reference TRBV7-9 and TRBJ1-1 for the parts outside the CDR3, the full variable domain is DTGVSQNPRHKITKRGQNVTFRCDPISEHNRLYWYRQTLGQGPEFLTYFQNEAQLEKSRLLSDRFSAERPKGSFSTLEIQRTEQGDSAMYLCASSPFANTEAFFGQGTRLTVV.

As DNA, the CDR3 is TGTGCCAGTAGTTTCCGCTCGGGGGTGAACACTGAAGCTTTCTTT. Residues: CASSFRSGVNTEAFF. The chain couples TRBV19 to TRBJ1-1; a possible D gene is TRBD1 (5 bases). This CDR3 is 15 amino acids long. Trimming removed 5 bases at V and 0 bases at J, with 13 bases between. Per germline, CDR1 LNHDA and CDR2 SQIVND (reference sequence).

The chain employs TRBV5-5 and TRBJ2-2; D ambiguous. The germline CDR1 and CDR2 sequences are SGHKS and YYEKEE (reference sequence). The V end lost 2 bases, the J end lost 6 bases, and 11 bases lay between the germline ends. This CDR3 region has 14 residues. Here the CDR3 DNA reads TGTGCCAGCAGCTTCGTAGGGTCGGCCGGGGAGCTGTTTTTT. Translated, it gives CASSFVGSAGELFF.

This chain joins TRBV11-2 and TRBJ1-5; tentatively, D is TRBD1 (5 bases). V was clipped by 5 bases and J by 4 bases, with 15 bases between them. CDR3 length: 15 residues. The germline gives CDR1 SGHAT, CDR2 FQNNGV. CDR3 DNA sequence: TGTGCCAGCAGCCTGGGGCAGGAGGGAAATCAGCCCCAGCATTTT. This sequence encodes CASSLGQEGNQPQHF.

The chain joins TRBV4-1 to TRBJ2-3, with TRBD1 as a possible D gene (6 bases). Trimming removed 4 bases from V and 1 base from J, with 15 bases in between. The germline gives CDR1 MGHRA, CDR2 YSYEKL. This CDR3 is built from 16 residues. Here the CDR3 DNA reads TGCGCCAGCAGCCCGGGGAACAGGGCCCGCACAGATACGCAGTATTTT. Encoded protein: CASSPGNRARTDTQYF.

The chain joins TRBV11-1 to TRBJ2-3, with D uncertain. Germline V gene lookup returns CDR1 SGHAT and CDR2 FQDESV (reference sequence). V was clipped by 1 base and J by 0 bases, with 5 bases between them. The CDR3 has 14 residues. The CDR3 reads CASSLDRSTDTQYF. DNA of the CDR3: TGTGCCAGCAGCTTAGACAGAAGCACAGATACGCAGTATTTT.

Concerning this clone: The same CDR3 can be traced to other DNA sequences in this sample. The chain has TRBV5-1 and TRBJ2-2; D uncertain. The V gene lost 3 bases and the J gene lost 2 bases, with 2 bases spanning the gap. This CDR3 spans 12 amino acids. Germline V CDR1 and CDR2: SGHRS, YFSETQ. The CDR3 nucleotides are TGCGCCAGCAGCTCTAACACCGGGGAGCTGTTTTTT. As protein: CASSSNTGELFF.

V gene TRBV19 combines with J gene TRBJ1-1, with D possibly matching TRBD1 (5 bases). CDR1 and CDR2 from the germline V gene are LNHDA and SQIVND (reference sequence). The ends were cut back, 7 bases at V and 0 bases at J, with 9 bases in the middle. This CDR3 has 13 amino acids. The CDR3 spells CASKRRVNTEAFF. The CDR3, as DNA: TGTGCCAGTAAGCGCAGGGTGAACACTGAAGCTTTCTTT.

This chain connects TRBV5-4 to TRBJ2-2; D call uncertain. Trimming left V 2 bases short and J 6 bases short, with 8 bases between. Germline V gene data show CDR1 as SGHNT and CDR2 as YYREEE (reference sequence). CDR3 length equals 13 residues. CDR3 region: CASSLEVAGELFF. CDR3 in DNA: TGTGCCAGCAGCTTAGAGGTTGCCGGGGAGCTGTTTTTT.

V is TRBV19 and J is TRBJ2-4; 11 bases are a match to TRBD1. Germline assignment: CDR1 LNHDA and CDR2 SQIVND (reference sequence). CDR3 length equals 17 residues. V shed 3 bases and J 1 base; nucleotides not matched to a gene: 5. In DNA form, the CDR3 reads TGTGCCAGTAGTATTGGGACAGGGGGTCAGGCCAAAAACATTCAGTACTTC. Its protein product is CASSIGTGGQAKNIQYF.

This chain joins TRBV28 and TRBJ2-7; TRBD1 matches at 7 bases. From germline, CDR1 is MDHEN and CDR2 SYDVKM. With V trimmed by 8 bases and J by 4 bases, 5 bases remained unmatched. CDR3 length equals 12 residues. The CDR3 DNA sequence: TGTGCCAGCGGGGACAGTGCATACGAGCAGTACTTC. Its translation: CASGDSAYEQYF.

This chain joins TRBV28 and TRBJ1-2; the match to TRBD1 covers 10 bases. J gave up 7 bases and V 4 bases, and 12 bases lay outside the gene matches. The CDR3 length is 16 residues. Germline lookup yields CDR1 MDHEN and CDR2 SYDVKM. The CDR3: CASSSFGTGDLGGYTF. The CDR3 nucleotides are TGTGCCAGCAGTTCATTCGGGACAGGGGATTTGGGTGGCTACACCTTC.